Below, 11 T cell receptor beta chains from the same sample are listed, as sequenced in a study of shared clonotypes between healthy human individuals. Sequenced by immunoSEQ multiplex PCR; TCRdb stores in-frame clones only, minus some. The data contain some 2,400,000 clones, 90% to 97% of them singletons. Sequencing input: naive CD4+ T cells sorted from blood. Subset in this sample: CD45RA+ positively selected. These TCRs come from a man aged 18 to 35 in good health.

The rearrangement uses TRBV2 and TRBJ2-1, with 8 bases lining up with TRBD2. Germline V gives CDR1 SNHLY, CDR2 FYNNEI. Trimming took 2 bases from V and 1 from J; bases not matched to a gene: 10. The CDR3 consists of 18 residues. The CDR3 DNA sequence: TGTGCCAGCAGTGAACGGGCGGGAGGCCCCCTTTCCTACAATGAGCAGTTCTTC. Protein sequence: CASSERAGGPLSYNEQFF.

In the case of this clone: Mismatch with germline at one junction end may stem from a read error. CDR3 sequence: CASSRDLSNTGELFF. CDR3 DNA: TGTGCTAGCAGTCGGGACCTTTCGAACACCGGGGAGCTGTTTTTT. The gene calls are TRBV7-7 and TRBJ2-2; TRBD1 or TRBD2 may be the D gene (5 bases each). This CDR3 comprises 15 residues. Germline CDR1 reads SSHAT; CDR2 reads FNYEAQ (reference sequence). The full variable domain, in which reference TRBV7-7 and TRBJ2-2 provide the parts outside the CDR3, is GAGVSQSPRYKVTKRGQDVTLRCDPISSHATLYWYQQALGQGPEFLTYFNYEAQPDKSGLPSDRFSAERPEGSISTLTIQRTEQRDSAMYRCASSRDLSNTGELFFGEGSRLTVL.

The chain joins TRBV28 to TRBJ2-4; possibly TRBD1 for D (6 bases). CDR1 MDHEN and CDR2 SYDVKM come from the germline V gene. This CDR3 is built from 16 residues. Trimming shortened V by 5 bases and J by 3 bases, and 17 bases separated the two germline ends. Here the CDR3 reads CASSPPRGGSKNIQYF. The CDR3 bases are TGTGCCAGCAGTCCACCTCGAGGGGGAAGCAAAAACATTCAGTACTTC.

Concerning this clone: Other nucleotide sequences in the sample specify the same CDR3. The rearrangement links TRBV30 to TRBJ2-7; 7 bases are shared with TRBD2. J was trimmed by 0 bases and V by 1 base; bases with no gene match: 3. CDR3 length: 14 residues. The germline gives CDR1 GTSNPN, CDR2 SVGIG (reference sequence). In nucleotides, the CDR3 is TGTGCCTGGAGTGGGGGCGGGAGCTCCTACGAGCAGTACTTC. Encoded protein: CAWSGGGSSYEQYF.

The chain is built from TRBV28 and TRBJ2-2; the match to TRBD2 covers 13 bases. The CDR3 is made up of 15 amino acids. J was trimmed by 6 bases and V by 10 bases; bases with no gene match: 8. Germline values: CDR1 MDHEN, CDR2 SYDVKM. The CDR3 DNA sequence: TGTGCCATCTCTTTTGGGACTAGCGGGGCCGGGGAGCTGTTTTTT. Translating it yields CAISFGTSGAGELFF.

The chain uses TRBV7-9 and TRBJ1-2; 9 bases are a match to TRBD1. The CDR3 is 17 amino acids. The junction had 8 bases not matched to a gene; V was cut back by 1 base and J by 2 bases. Per germline, CDR1 SEHNR and CDR2 FQNEAQ (reference sequence). The CDR3 DNA is TGTGCCAGCAGCTTAGGTGGGACAGGGAGTACGAACTATGGCTACACCTTC. It specifies CASSLGGTGSTNYGYTF.

A single count supports this clone. V usage is TRBV11-2 and J usage is TRBJ2-5; 8 bases fit TRBD1. Germline lookup yields CDR1 SGHAT and CDR2 FQNNGV. CDR3 length: 14 amino acids. Trimming at V came to 3 bases and at J to 2 bases, leaving 2 bases not matched to a gene. The CDR3 nucleotides are TGTGCCAGCAGCTTTGACAGGGGTCAAGAGACCCAGTACTTC. It specifies CASSFDRGQETQYF.

The rearrangement uses TRBV11-2 and TRBJ2-7, with D possibly TRBD2 on 5 matching bases. Germline V gene sequence: CDR1 SGHAT, CDR2 FQNNGV. The V and J ends lost 1 base and 4 bases respectively, with 14 bases between them. The CDR3 totals 15 residues. The CDR3 bases are TGTGCCAGCAGCTTAGTGGTAGCGTCCTGGTACGAGCAGTACTTC. This translates into CASSLVVASWYEQYF.

The chain couples TRBV19 to TRBJ2-2; 8 bases line up with TRBD1. V dropped 5 bases and J dropped 6; count of bases not matched to a gene: 11. The CDR3 runs to 16 residues. CDR1 LNHDA and CDR2 SQIVND come from the germline V gene (reference sequence). CDR3 protein: CASSPTGTGGPGELFF. DNA for the CDR3: TGTGCCAGTAGTCCCACAGGCACAGGGGGACCCGGGGAGCTGTTTTTT.

The V call is TRBV5-6, the J call TRBJ2-1; D gene unclear. V lost 0 bases to trimming and J lost 6 bases, with 19 bases between them. This CDR3 region has 17 residues. CDR1 and CDR2 from the germline V gene are SGHDT and YYEEEE. The CDR3 is CASSLVLPRGRGNEQFF. CDR3 bases: TGTGCCAGCAGCTTGGTACTTCCAAGAGGTCGCGGCAATGAGCAGTTCTTC.

The V call is TRBV7-9, the J call TRBJ1-4, with D perhaps TRBD1 (5 bases). This CDR3 has 15 amino acids. Germline V gene lookup returns CDR1 SEHNR and CDR2 FQNEAQ (reference sequence). The V end lost 4 bases, the J end lost 5 bases, and 14 bases lay between the germline ends. CDR3: CASSSWDSWNEKLFF. CDR3 nucleotides: TGTGCCAGCAGCTCCTGGGACTCCTGGAATGAAAAACTGTTTTTT.